The 6 T cell receptor beta chains below all came from one sample that was sequenced in a study of blood T cells in healthy people across ages. Primed by a sample-barcoded 5' primer and a J-beta primer mix, a second PCR proceeded for roughly 7 to 11 cycles. Each CDR3 protein gets one entry after TCRdb re-called the 5' RACE reads with MiXCR. The sample has fewer than 800,000 distinct CDR3 sequences; 20% to 30% are singletons. These data were also reused for a study on T cells of mothers and their children.

The sample taken for sequencing was blood. The receptors stem from a boy under 18 in good health.

This clonotype was seen a few times. The V and J genes are TRBV20-1 and TRBJ2-7; a weak D match, TRBD1 (5 bases). The CDR3 is 16 residues long. The germline V and J ends were trimmed by 0 bases and 1 base, with 16 bases remaining between them. The germline V gene has CDR1 DFQATT and CDR2 SNEGSKA (reference sequence). The CDR3 region is CSARDLSGRESYEQYF. The CDR3 DNA follows: TGCAGTGCTAGAGATCTAAGTGGCAGGGAATCCTACGAGCAGTACTTC.

The V and J genes are TRBV12-3 or TRBV12-4 and TRBJ2-3; no clear D. V lost 2 bases to trimming and J lost 2 bases, with 11 bases between them. The CDR3 length is 15 residues. CDR3 DNA sequence: TGTGCCAGCAGTTTATGGGATACTTTCACAGATACGCAGTATTTT. Its translation is CASSLWDTFTDTQYF.

This clonotype was picked up a small number of times. The V call is TRBV9, the J call TRBJ2-5; 9 bases align to TRBD2. This CDR3 spans 16 amino acids. Germline CDR1 and CDR2: SGDLS and YYNGEE. V lost 0 bases and J lost 5; bases outside the gene matches: 8. This chain's CDR3 is CASSVGGGGAMETQYF. The CDR3 nucleotides read TGTGCCAGCAGCGTAGGCGGCGGGGGGGCCATGGAGACCCAGTACTTC.

The J gene is TRBJ2-1, the V gene TRBV7-2; D is unresolved. V lost 2 bases, J lost 10 bases, and 12 bases lay in between. This CDR3 has 13 amino acids. Germline values: CDR1 SGHTA, CDR2 FQGNSA. The CDR3 DNA reads TGTGCCAGCAGCTTAAGGGTAGGATACGAGCAGTTCTTC. It translates to CASSLRVGYEQFF. Supplemented by reference TRBV7-2 and TRBJ2-1, the full variable domain reads GAGVSQSPSNKVTEKGKDVELRCDPISGHTALYWYRQSLGQGLEFLIYFQGNSAPDKSGLPSDRFSAERTGGSVSTLTIQRTQQEDSAVYLCASSLRVGYEQFFGPGTRLTVL.

In its sample, this clonotype was seen once. One junction end does not reproduce the germline sequence, and a read error may be involved. This chain uses TRBV4-3 with TRBJ1-2, with TRBD1 as a possible D gene (6 bases). Looked up from germline, CDR1 is LGHNA and CDR2 is YSLEER. The CDR3 contains 18 residues. This CDR3 reads CTSSQDRDILTTFVGYTF. The DNA for the CDR3 is TGCACCAGCAGCCAGGACCGGGACATTCTTACGACCTTTGTCGGCTACACCTTC.

The chain has TRBV4-1 and TRBJ2-1; TRBD2 aligns across 14 bases. This CDR3 is built from 17 residues. In germline, CDR1 is MGHRA, CDR2 YSYEKL. V lost 1 base and J lost 8; bases outside the gene matches: 7. CDR3 residues: CASSQGGLAGVGDEQFF. The CDR3 bases are TGCGCCAGCAGCCAAGGGGGACTAGCGGGAGTAGGCGATGAGCAGTTCTTC.